The 19 T cell receptor beta chains reported below all come from one sample, sequenced in a study of cytomegalovirus exposure and HLA in healthy donors. The PCR made use of 60 Vbeta and 13 Jbeta primers. Clones were read by immunoSEQ multiplex PCR, and TCRdb kept only the in-frame ones, dropping some. This sample yields 110,000 or so clones, of which about 80% are seen a single time; 6.5% to 8.5% belongs to the top ten. Specimen: PBMCs. Source of these receptors: a woman aged 50 to 60 in good health and CMV-seropositive.

The chain carries TRBV7-2 and TRBJ1-3, with D hard to call. Looked up from germline, CDR1 is SGHTA and CDR2 is FQGNSA. The CDR3 has 14 amino acids. Trimming took 1 base from V and 3 from J, leaving 7 bases between them. The CDR3 loop is CASSLVGDGNTIYF. CDR3 in DNA: TGTGCCAGCAGCTTAGTCGGGGATGGAAACACCATATATTTT.

There are a few counts of this clone. The chain employs TRBV12-5 and TRBJ2-7; TRBD1 aligns across 8 bases. The junction had 11 bases not matched to a gene; V was cut back by 2 bases and J by 5 bases. Germline V gives CDR1 LGHNT, CDR2 FRNRAP. CDR3 length: 16 residues. The CDR3 region is CASGLTPPDRDNEQYF. The CDR3 bases are TGTGCTAGTGGTTTGACACCTCCGGACAGGGACAACGAGCAGTACTTC.

The chain links TRBV5-6 to TRBJ2-3; the match to TRBD1 covers 10 bases. Unmatched junction bases numbered 3, after V lost 4 bases and J lost 1 base. The CDR3 is 15 amino acids. Per the germline V gene, CDR1 is SGHDT and CDR2 is YYEEEE. The CDR3 sequence is CASSPTGGRTDTQYF. CDR3 DNA sequence: TGTGCCAGCAGCCCGACAGGGGGCCGCACAGATACGCAGTATTTT. The full variable domain, its missing parts supplied by reference TRBV5-6 and TRBJ2-3, is DAGVTQSPTHLIKTRGQQVTLRCSPKSGHDTVSWYQQALGQGPQFIFQYYEEEERQRGNFPDRFSGHQFPNYSSELNVNALLLGDSALYLCASSPTGGRTDTQYFGPGTRLTVL.

J is TRBJ2-3 and V is TRBV4-3; no clear D. There are 13 residues in the CDR3. Germline CDR1 is LGHNA and CDR2 is YSLEER. Trimming stripped 0 bases from V and 4 bases from J, with 5 bases between. CDR3 bases: TGCGCCAGCAGCCAAGAGGCTCCAGATACGCAGTATTTT. It translates to CASSQEAPDTQYF.

Here the CDR3 DNA reads TGTGCCAGCAGCCCTAGGGGGAGTACCACAGATACGCAGTATTTT. It translates to CASSPRGSTTDTQYF. The chain combines TRBV5-4 with TRBJ2-3; weak D call: TRBD1 (6 bases). Looked up from germline, CDR1 is SGHNT and CDR2 is YYREEE (reference sequence). With 4 bases removed from V and 2 bases from J, the gap between germline ends came to 14 bases. The CDR3 runs 15 residues.

The sample holds a few counts of this clone. The gene calls are TRBV4-1 and TRBJ2-2, with D unclear. The CDR3 is 14 residues long. Germline CDR1 and CDR2: MGHRA and YSYEKL. Trimming shortened V by 2 bases and J by 9 bases, and 13 bases separated the two germline ends. The CDR3 is CASSQNPGSWELFF. The CDR3 DNA follows: TGCGCCAGCAGCCAAAACCCGGGTTCCTGGGAGCTGTTTTTT.

The CDR3 loop reads CASSLGLEPYNEQFF. The CDR3 DNA sequence: TGTGCCAGCAGCTTGGGGCTAGAACCCTACAATGAGCAGTTCTTC. The chain links TRBV5-4 to TRBJ2-1; D unresolved. Between the trimmed V and J ends, which lost 0 bases and 2 bases, there was a span of 9 bases. The CDR3 sequence is 15 residues long. CDR1 and CDR2 (germline): SGHNT, YYREEE (reference sequence).

This clone has just one count. This rearrangement joins TRBV19 to TRBJ2-7; 8 nucleotides align to TRBD1. Germline CDR1 LNHDA, CDR2 SQIVND (reference sequence). V lost 6 bases to trimming and J lost 2 bases; unmatched junction nucleotides: 6. The CDR3 loop spans 14 amino acids. CDR3 region: CASRDRVGPYEQYF. CDR3 coding DNA: TGTGCCAGTAGGGACAGGGTAGGCCCCTACGAGCAGTACTTC.

The chain combines TRBV19 with TRBJ1-2; D is perhaps TRBD1 (6 bases). V lost 7 bases and J 3 bases, leaving 15 bases between the germline ends. The CDR3 extends over 14 amino acids. Germline CDR1 is LNHDA and CDR2 is SQIVND (reference sequence). The CDR3 sequence: CASTQGDRDYGYTF. Here the CDR3 DNA reads TGTGCCAGTACACAGGGTGACCGGGACTATGGCTACACCTTC. The whole variable domain, remainder taken from reference TRBV19 and TRBJ1-2, is DGGITQSPKYLFRKEGQNVTLSCEQNLNHDAMYWYRQDPGQGLRLIYYSQIVNDFQKGDIAEGYSVSREKKESFPLTVTSAQKNPTAFYLCASTQGDRDYGYTFGSGTRLTVV.

There are a few counts of this clone. The rearrangement links TRBV11-2 to TRBJ2-7; no clear D. The CDR3 totals 14 residues. Trimming pared 2 bases from V and 1 base from J, leaving 9 bases between. Germline CDR1 SGHAT, CDR2 FQNNGV. CDR3 region: CASSLSGLSYEQYF. For the CDR3, the DNA is TGTGCCAGCAGCTTAAGTGGGCTTTCCTACGAGCAGTACTTC.

The chain joins TRBV7-2 to TRBJ2-3; D not certain. Trimming took off 5 bases at V and 6 bases at J, with 12 bases between the two ends. The CDR3 totals 13 residues. Germline CDR1 and CDR2: SGHTA and FQGNSA. CDR3 in amino acids: CASSPNSGDTQYF. The CDR3 DNA reads TGTGCCAGCAGCCCGAACTCCGGGGATACGCAGTATTTT.

J is TRBJ1-6 and V is TRBV2; D call uncertain. The CDR3 sequence is 16 residues long. Germline loops: CDR1 SNHLY, CDR2 FYNNEI. V was trimmed by 7 bases and J by 0 bases, leaving 13 bases between them. CDR3 amino acids: CASMVSTSSYNSPLHF. The CDR3 region has the DNA TGTGCCAGCATGGTCAGTACCAGCTCCTATAATTCACCCCTCCACTTT.

The gene calls are TRBV5-1 and TRBJ2-1, with D uncertain. The CDR3 has 13 amino acids. In germline, CDR1 is SGHRS, CDR2 YFSETQ. V lost 0 bases and J lost 5, with 6 bases in between. This chain's CDR3 is CASSLVQNNEQFF. CDR3 coding DNA: TGCGCCAGCAGCTTGGTACAAAACAATGAGCAGTTCTTC.

This clone was recorded only once. The V call is TRBV2, the J call TRBJ2-1, with 8 nucleotides matching TRBD1. This CDR3 has 14 residues. Germline CDR1 reads SNHLY; CDR2 reads FYNNEI. V lost 7 bases to trimming and J lost 5 bases; unmatched junction nucleotides: 7. The CDR3: CASTRDRPNNEQFF. The CDR3 bases are TGTGCCAGCACCCGGGACAGGCCAAACAATGAGCAGTTCTTC.

This chain connects TRBV19 to TRBJ2-7; D might be TRBD2 (5 bases). Germline V gives CDR1 LNHDA, CDR2 SQIVND (reference sequence). The CDR3 spans 14 residues. The V and J ends lost 7 bases and 7 bases respectively, with 20 bases between them. The CDR3 DNA follows: TGTGCCAGTACCCCGAGTCGGGCCCGCGGGGAGCAGTACTTC. It is translated as CASTPSRARGEQYF.

The chain joins TRBV14 to TRBJ2-1, with a possible D match to TRBD1 (6 bases). Deletions cut 3 bases from V and 1 base from J, with 13 bases between. CDR3 length: 16 amino acids. In germline, CDR1 is SGHDN, CDR2 FVKESK. The chain's CDR3 is CASSQLRGPSYNEQFF. The CDR3 DNA is TGTGCCAGCAGCCAGCTCAGGGGCCCTTCCTACAATGAGCAGTTCTTC.

Written as DNA, the CDR3 is TGCAGCGTTGCGTACAGGAATGAAGCTTTCTTT. Its translation: CSVAYRNEAFF. The V call is TRBV29-1, the J call TRBJ1-1; possibly TRBD1 for D (5 bases). V shed 4 bases and J shed 7 bases, with 10 bases lying between them. In germline, CDR1 is SQVTM, CDR2 ANQGSEA. CDR3 length equals 11 residues.

The chain employs TRBV5-4 and TRBJ2-3; 9 nucleotides match TRBD2. The CDR3 length is 16 residues. With V trimmed by 4 bases and J by 4 bases, 10 bases remained unmatched. CDR1 is SGHNT and CDR2 is YYREEE in the germline V gene (reference sequence). This CDR3 reads CASSPSGGGAADTQYF. Written as DNA, the CDR3 is TGTGCCAGCAGCCCCTCTGGCGGGGGGGCGGCAGATACGCAGTATTTT.

For this clone: A junction boundary mismatches the germline segment, possibly from a read error. The J gene is TRBJ2-7, the V gene TRBV7-7, with 9 bases lining up with TRBD2. This CDR3 has 13 residues. The germline V gene encodes CDR1 SSHAT and CDR2 FNYEAQ (reference sequence). For the CDR3, the DNA is TGTGCTAGCAGCCCGGGCGGGGGGGACGAGCAGTACTTC. Protein product: CASSPGGGDEQYF.